The rows below give T cell receptor beta chains drawn from one sample of a study of cytomegalovirus exposure and HLA in healthy donors. Profiling relied on immunoSEQ multiplex PCR, and the TCRdb table lists in-frame clones only, not all of them. The table includes over 200,000 clones, over 70% detected once. The sequenced material came from PBMCs. These receptors all come from a woman between 25 and 40 years old in good health and CMV-seropositive. Each CDR3 is given with its conserved first and last residue. The order of the fields is V gene, D gene, clone size, J gene, CDR3 DNA, CDR3 protein. The D gene is left open where the match is weak. Size values are once, few and many counts, or a class for expanded clones, and some rows have none.

TRBV28	.	.	TRBJ1-5	TGTGCCAGCAGTTCGGGTCGGCCCCAGCATTTT	CASSSGRPQHF
TRBV5-1	.	.	TRBJ2-1	TGCGCCAGCAGCTCATCCTTCGGTGAGCAGTTCTTC	CASSSSFGEQFF
TRBV6-1	.	few	TRBJ1-2	TGTGCCAGCAGTGAATACGACTCAAGAAACTATGGCTACACCTTC	CASSEYDSRNYGYTF
TRBV30	.	.	TRBJ2-2	TGTGCCTGGACAGGGACTGGCGCGAACACCGGGGAGCTGTTTTTT	CAWTGTGANTGELFF
TRBV4-1	.	.	TRBJ2-7	TGCGCCAGCAGCCAAGGTCTCCCAGCAGGCTACGAGCAGTACTTC	CASSQGLPAGYEQYF
TRBV27	.	.	TRBJ2-6	TGTGCCAGCAGCTCCCCGATTTCTGGGGCCAACGTCCTGACTTTC	CASSSPISGANVLTF
TRBV4-2	TRBD1	.	TRBJ1-5	TGTGCCAGCAGCCAAGTAACACAGGGGGCCAATCAGCCCCAGCATTTT	CASSQVTQGANQPQHF
TRBV9	TRBD1	.	TRBJ2-2	TGTGCCAGCAGCGTAGCAGGGGGCGGGGAGCTGTTTTTT	CASSVAGGGELFF
TRBV30	.	.	TRBJ2-7	TGTGCCTGGAACCGGGCCTTACTCAGCGAGCAGTACTTC	CAWNRALLSEQYF
TRBV28	TRBD1	.	TRBJ2-7	TGTGCCAGCACGGCGGTGGGACAGCAGGCTGACGAGCAGTACTTC	CASTAVGQQADEQYF
TRBV2	TRBD1	few	TRBJ2-7	TGTGCCAGCAGACCCCGTGGTGGGACAGGGGGCTACGAGCAGTACTTC	CASRPRGGTGGYEQYF
TRBV5-5	.	.	TRBJ2-7	TGTGCCAGCAGCCCACCGGCCGTCCCGCCGGAGTACTTC	CASSPPAVPPEYF
TRBV30	.	.	TRBJ1-3	TGTGCCTGGAGGACTGGGGGAGGAAACACCATATATTTT	CAWRTGGGNTIYF
TRBV27	.	.	TRBJ2-7	TGTGCCAGCAGTTTAGTAGCGGGACAGGTCCTTCTCTACGAGCAGTACTTC	CASSLVAGQVLLYEQYF
TRBV11-2	.	.	TRBJ2-3	TGTGCCAGCAGCTTATCAGATACGCAGTATTTT	CASSLSDTQYF
TRBV11-2	.	.	TRBJ2-7	TGTGCCAGCAGCTTAACGGGTTTATTCTCCTACGAGCAGTACTTC	CASSLTGLFSYEQYF
TRBV7-9	.	.	TRBJ1-2	TGTGCCAGCAGCTTAACAGGGCCCGCTAACTATGGCTACACCTTC	CASSLTGPANYGYTF
TRBV29-1	TRBD2	.	TRBJ2-1	TGCAGCGTTGGGAGCGGGGGTTACAATGAGCAGTTCTTC	CSVGSGGYNEQFF
TRBV27	TRBD2	.	TRBJ2-7	TGTGCCAGCAGTTATCAGCCCACCACTAGCGCGAGCTCCTACGAGCAGTACTTC	CASSYQPTTSASSYEQYF
TRBV4-1	TRBD1	.	TRBJ1-3	TGCGCCAGCAGTCCCAGGGACAGACTCTCTGGAAACACCATATATTTT	CASSPRDRLSGNTIYF